Following are 11 T cell receptor beta chains from one sample sequenced in a study of cytomegalovirus exposure and HLA in healthy donors. Primers: 60 Vbeta forward and 13 Jbeta reverse. Libraries were prepared by immunoSEQ multiplex PCR; TCRdb keeps only in-frame clonotypes and omits some of them. The repertoire holds about 130,000 clones, with around 80% as singletons. Sequencing used PBMCs. These receptors were obtained from a man aged 25-45 years in good health.

The J gene is TRBJ1-5, the V gene TRBV18; D not certain. Germline CDR1 reads KGHSH; CDR2 reads LQKENI. Deletions cut 1 base from V and 3 bases from J, with 10 bases between. This CDR3 has 15 amino acids. CDR3 protein: CASSPRGSNNQPQHF. CDR3 DNA: TGTGCCAGCTCACCACGAGGGAGTAACAATCAGCCCCAGCATTTT.

This rearrangement joins TRBV28 to TRBJ1-2, with D uncertain. This CDR3 has 15 amino acids. V was trimmed by 3 bases and J by 4 bases, leaving 15 bases between them. Germline assignment: CDR1 MDHEN and CDR2 SYDVKM. The CDR3, as DNA: TGTGCCAGCAGTTTGGGGAGGAAGGGCCGCTATGGCTACACCTTC. This encodes CASSLGRKGRYGYTF.

To note about this clone: One junction end disagrees with the germline gene, perhaps due to a read error. The chain combines TRBV7-9 with TRBJ1-4; D gene ambiguous. The CDR3 has 14 residues. CDR1 SEHNR and CDR2 FQNEAQ come from the germline V gene (reference sequence). CDR3 DNA: TGTTCCAGCAGGTTCGGGGCAACTAATGAAAAACTGTTTTTT. Translation gives CSSRFGATNEKLFF.

The rearrangement joins TRBV11-3 to TRBJ1-2, with D perhaps matching TRBD1 (6 bases). The CDR3 has 16 residues. Germline V CDR1 and CDR2: SGHNT, YENEEA. Trimming took 3 bases from V and 7 from J, leaving 21 bases between them. The CDR3 DNA is TGTGCCAGCAGCTTTGGACGGGGGGGGGCCGCAGCTGGCTACACCTTC. Translating it yields CASSFGRGGAAAGYTF. Filled out from reference TRBV11-3 and TRBJ1-2, the complete variable domain reads EAGVVQSPRYKIIEKKQPVAFWCNPISGHNTLYWYLQNLGQGPELLIRYENEEAVDDSQLPKDRFSAERLKGVDSTLKIQPAELGDSAVYLCASSFGRGGAAAGYTFGSGTRLTVV.

The rearrangement uses TRBV4-1 and TRBJ2-1; the D gene is possibly TRBD2 (6 bases). From germline, CDR1 is MGHRA and CDR2 YSYEKL. The CDR3 has 14 amino acids. V lost 1 base to trimming and J lost 5 bases, with 9 bases between them. The CDR3 region is CASSQAGRDNEQFF. In DNA, the CDR3 is TGCGCCAGCAGCCAAGCCGGGAGAGACAATGAGCAGTTCTTC.

J is TRBJ2-2 and V is TRBV7-2, with TRBD1 as a possible D gene (6 bases). CDR1 and CDR2 from the germline V gene are SGHTA and FQGNSA. V was clipped by 4 bases and J by 4 bases, with 10 bases between them. The CDR3 is made up of 14 amino acids. The CDR3, as DNA: TGTGCCAGCAGCTCTACAGGGAGCACCGGGGAGCTGTTTTTT. Amino acids: CASSSTGSTGELFF.

This clone was seen just once. This chain links TRBV6-5 with TRBJ1-1, with D hard to call. CDR1 is MNHEY and CDR2 is SVGAGI in the germline V gene. V was pared by 0 bases and J by 7 bases, with 9 bases between. CDR3 length: 13 amino acids. The DNA for the CDR3 is TGTGCCAGCAGTTACTCCAGAGGTAATGAAGCTTTCTTT. Amino acid sequence: CASSYSRGNEAFF.

The chain couples TRBV5-4 to TRBJ2-4; possible D gene TRBD1, 6 bases. V was cut by 2 bases and J by 0 bases, with 12 bases left in between. Germline V gene data show CDR1 as SGHNT and CDR2 as YYREEE (reference sequence). CDR3 length: 16 residues. Here the CDR3 DNA reads TGTGCCAGCAGCTTTCCGGTAGGGGGAGCCAAAAACATTCAGTACTTC. Its protein is CASSFPVGGAKNIQYF.

A single count supports this clone. The genes are TRBV29-1 and TRBJ2-1; 11 bases map to TRBD1. Germline CDR1 and CDR2: SQVTM and ANQGSEA. Trimming at V came to 2 bases and at J to 8 bases, leaving 2 bases not matched to a gene. The CDR3 is made up of 13 amino acids. CDR3 nucleotide sequence: TGCAGCGTTGAAAGGACAGGGGGCTATGAGCAGTTCTTC. Translating gives CSVERTGGYEQFF.

The gene calls are TRBV12-5 and TRBJ2-1, with 8 bases aligning to TRBD2. V was clipped by 6 bases and J by 8 bases; unmatched bases: 18. Germline values: CDR1 LGHNT, CDR2 FRNRAP. This CDR3 has 17 amino acids. CDR3 sequence: CASGPAGWAGGTHEQFF. The CDR3, as DNA: TGTGCTAGTGGACCCGCGGGGTGGGCGGGAGGTACCCATGAGCAGTTCTTC.

The V and J genes are TRBV7-9 and TRBJ1-5, with D tentatively TRBD1 (6 bases). The CDR3 extends over 18 amino acids. The V end lost 5 bases, the J end lost 0 bases, and 20 bases lay between the germline ends. Germline CDR1 is SEHNR and CDR2 is FQNEAQ (reference sequence). The CDR3 DNA reads as TGTGCCAGCAGCAGATCAGGGGACCCGCTGTATAGCAATCAGCCCCAGCATTTT. The encoded protein is CASSRSGDPLYSNQPQHF.